A selection of T cell receptor beta chains follows, all from one sample in a study of tumor and adjacent non-tumor tissue in lung cancer. TCRdb passed the multiplex PCR reads through MiXCR, listing each CDR3 protein once. The table lists about 70,000 distinct CDR3 sequences, less than 80% of them singletons. Sequencing used lung tumor tissue. These receptors all stem from a man in his sixties with non-small cell lung cancer. Both conserved end residues are part of each CDR3. D genes are given only for firm matches. Clone size is not always given. Where it is, it says once, few, many or a class for expanded clones.

-,TRBJ1-1,TRBV12-3/TRBV12-4,TRBD1,CASSLSGGGALF,TGTGCCAGCAGCCTTTCAGGGGGAGGTGCTCTCTTT
once,TRBJ1-1,TRBV20-1,-,CSARDGQGSTEAFF,TGTAGTGCTAGAGACGGGCAAGGTTCAACTGAAGCGTTCTTT
-,TRBJ2-3,TRBV5-4,-,CASSPIERVSGDTQCF,TGTGCCAGCAGCCCTATCGAGCGGGTGTCGGGAGATACGCAGTGTTTT
many,TRBJ1-1,TRBV6-6,-,CASSYQYTEAFF,TGTGCCAGCAGTTACCAGTACACTGAAGCTTTCTTT
-,TRBJ2-6,TRBV7-9,-,CGSSLYSGANVLTF,TGTGGCAGCAGCCTGTACTCTGGGGCCAACGTCCTGACTTTC
few,TRBJ2-1,TRBV20-1,TRBD1,CSARDRDRGYNKQFF,TGCAGTGCTAGGGACCGGGACAGGGGTTACAATAAGCAGTTCTTC
-,TRBJ1-1,TRBV6-5,-,CASSYSRDTEVLF,TGTGCCAGCAGTTACTCCAGGGACACTGAAGTTTTATTT
-,TRBJ2-2,TRBV10-2,-,CARRATGTGELFF,TGCGCCAGAAGAGCTACGGGTACTGGGGAGCTGTTTTTT
once,TRBJ1-5,TRBV20-1,-,CSIKFEQPQHF,TGCAGTATTAAATTTGAGCAGCCCCAGCATTTT
-,TRBJ2-5,TRBV20-1,TRBD2,CSVRGGTLAETQYF,TGCAGTGTCCGCGGGGGGACTCTTGCTGAGACCCAGTACTTC
-,TRBJ2-1,TRBV11-2,TRBD1,CASSLENVGGDEQFF,TGTGCCAGCAGCTTAGAAAACGTAGGGGGCGATGAGCAGTTCTTC
-,TRBJ1-1,TRBV29-1,-,CNLKEGRSESFF,TGCAACTTAAAAGAGGGGAGGAGTGAATCTTTCTTT
-,TRBJ2-7,TRBV24-1,-,CVTSDLGNSGNYEQYF,TGTGTCACCAGTGATTTAGGTAATAGCGGAAACTACGAGCAGTACTTC
-,TRBJ1-4,TRBV12-3/TRBV12-4,-,CANSFSGVGEKLFF,TGTGCCAACAGTTTCTCAGGGGTGGGCGAAAAACTGTTTTTT
many,TRBJ2-7,TRBV7-9,-,CASSPREMVYEQYF,TGTGCCAGCAGCCCCCGGGAGATGGTCTACGAGCAGTACTTC
many,TRBJ2-2,TRBV6-2/TRBV6-3,-,CASNIQGNTGELFF,TGTGCCAGCAATATCCAGGGCAACACCGGGGAGCTGTTTTTT